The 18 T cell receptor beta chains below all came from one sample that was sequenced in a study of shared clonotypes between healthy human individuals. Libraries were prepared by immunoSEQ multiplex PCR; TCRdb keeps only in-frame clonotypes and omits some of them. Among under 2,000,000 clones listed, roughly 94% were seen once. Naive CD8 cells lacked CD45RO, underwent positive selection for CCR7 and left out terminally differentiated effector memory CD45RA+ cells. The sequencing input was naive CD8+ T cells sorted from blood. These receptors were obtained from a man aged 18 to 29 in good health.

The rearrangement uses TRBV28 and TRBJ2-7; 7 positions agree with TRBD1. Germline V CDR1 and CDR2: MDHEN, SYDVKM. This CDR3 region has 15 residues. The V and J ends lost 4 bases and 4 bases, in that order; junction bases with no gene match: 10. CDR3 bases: TGTGCCAGCAGTTCAATTCCGACAGGGTCGTACGAGCAGTACTTC. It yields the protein CASSSIPTGSYEQYF.

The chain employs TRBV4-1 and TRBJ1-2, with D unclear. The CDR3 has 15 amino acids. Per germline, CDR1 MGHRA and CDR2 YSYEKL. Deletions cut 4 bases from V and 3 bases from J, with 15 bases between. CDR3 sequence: CASSPARLADYGYTF. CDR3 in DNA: TGCGCCAGCAGCCCCGCGAGGCTAGCAGACTATGGCTACACCTTC.

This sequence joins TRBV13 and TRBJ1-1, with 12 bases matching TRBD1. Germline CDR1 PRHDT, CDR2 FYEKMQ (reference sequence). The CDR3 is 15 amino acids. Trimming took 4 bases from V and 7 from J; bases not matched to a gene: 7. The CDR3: CASSSTGQGAGEAFF. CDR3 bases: TGTGCCAGCAGCTCTACGGGACAGGGGGCCGGTGAAGCTTTCTTT.

DNA of the CDR3: TGTGCCTGGAGTGAGTTAGGGGGGGGCGTGGACGAGCAGTACTTC. It specifies CAWSELGGGVDEQYF. This chain connects TRBV30 to TRBJ2-7; tentatively, D is TRBD2 (7 bases). V was shortened by 1 base and J by 5 bases, with 18 bases between the two germline ends. From germline, CDR1 is GTSNPN and CDR2 SVGIG (reference sequence). This CDR3 is built from 15 residues.

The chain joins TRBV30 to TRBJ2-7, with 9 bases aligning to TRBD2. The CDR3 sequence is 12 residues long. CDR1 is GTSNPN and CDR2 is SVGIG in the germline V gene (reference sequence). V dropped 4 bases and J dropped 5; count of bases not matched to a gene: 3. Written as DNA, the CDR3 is TGTGCCTGGACTAGCGGGAATCACGAGCAGTACTTC. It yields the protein CAWTSGNHEQYF.

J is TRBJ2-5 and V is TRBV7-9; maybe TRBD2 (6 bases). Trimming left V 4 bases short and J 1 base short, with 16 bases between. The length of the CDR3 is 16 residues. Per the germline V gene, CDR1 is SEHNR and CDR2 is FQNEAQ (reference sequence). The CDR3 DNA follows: TGTGCCAGCAGCTACCGAATAGCGGAGGTCCAAGAGACCCAGTACTTC. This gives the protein CASSYRIAEVQETQYF.

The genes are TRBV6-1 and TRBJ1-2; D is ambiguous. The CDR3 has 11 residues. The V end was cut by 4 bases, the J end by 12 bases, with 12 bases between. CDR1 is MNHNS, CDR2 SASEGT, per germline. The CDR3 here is CASSASGVDTF. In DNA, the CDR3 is TGTGCCAGCAGTGCCTCCGGGGTCGACACCTTC.

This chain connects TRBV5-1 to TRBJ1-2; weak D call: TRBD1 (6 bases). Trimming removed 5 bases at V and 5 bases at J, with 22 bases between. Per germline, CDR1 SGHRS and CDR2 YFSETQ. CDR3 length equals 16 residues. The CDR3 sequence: CASSPSGDLGWYGYTF. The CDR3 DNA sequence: TGCGCCAGCAGTCCTTCAGGGGATCTAGGTTGGTATGGCTACACCTTC.

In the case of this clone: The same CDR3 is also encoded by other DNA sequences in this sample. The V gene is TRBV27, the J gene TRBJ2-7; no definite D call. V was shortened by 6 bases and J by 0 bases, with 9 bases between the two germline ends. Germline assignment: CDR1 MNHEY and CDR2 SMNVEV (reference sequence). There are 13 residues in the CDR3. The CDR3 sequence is CASSQGLSYEQYF. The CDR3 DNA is TGTGCCAGCAGCCAAGGCCTCTCCTACGAGCAGTACTTC.

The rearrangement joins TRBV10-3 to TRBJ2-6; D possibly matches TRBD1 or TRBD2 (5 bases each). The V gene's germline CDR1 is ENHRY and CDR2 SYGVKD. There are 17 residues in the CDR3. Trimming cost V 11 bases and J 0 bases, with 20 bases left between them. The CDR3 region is CASGVGTVDSGANVLTF. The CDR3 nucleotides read TGTGCCTCTGGAGTGGGGACGGTGGACTCTGGGGCCAACGTCCTGACTTTC.

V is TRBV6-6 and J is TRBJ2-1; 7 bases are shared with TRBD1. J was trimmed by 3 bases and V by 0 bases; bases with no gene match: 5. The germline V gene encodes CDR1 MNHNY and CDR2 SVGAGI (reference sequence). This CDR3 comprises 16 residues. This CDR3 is CASSYSGTELYNEQFF. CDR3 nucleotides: TGTGCCAGCAGTTACTCTGGGACAGAACTCTACAATGAGCAGTTCTTC.

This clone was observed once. CDR3 loop: CASSVDSVASPLHF. Here the CDR3 DNA reads TGTGCCAGCAGCGTAGACAGTGTGGCTTCACCCCTCCACTTT. The V gene is TRBV9, the J gene TRBJ1-6, with no clear D. The CDR3 has 14 amino acids. The V gene lost 0 bases and the J gene lost 9 bases, with 10 bases spanning the gap. Germline CDR1 reads SGDLS; CDR2 reads YYNGEE.

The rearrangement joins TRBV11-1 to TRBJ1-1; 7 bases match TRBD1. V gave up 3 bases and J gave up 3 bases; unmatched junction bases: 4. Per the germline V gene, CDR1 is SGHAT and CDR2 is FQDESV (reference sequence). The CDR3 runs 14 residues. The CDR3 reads CASSFFTGDTEAFF. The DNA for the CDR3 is TGTGCCAGCAGCTTTTTTACAGGGGACACTGAAGCTTTCTTT.

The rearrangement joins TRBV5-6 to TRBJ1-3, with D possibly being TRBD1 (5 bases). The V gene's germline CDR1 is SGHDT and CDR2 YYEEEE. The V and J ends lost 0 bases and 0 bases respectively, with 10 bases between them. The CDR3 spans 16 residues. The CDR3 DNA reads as TGTGCCAGCAGCTTGGCCTCGGGGGGCTCTGGAAACACCATATATTTT. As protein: CASSLASGGSGNTIYF.

The chain's CDR3 is CASGLGQGGTEAFF. The CDR3 coding sequence is TGTGCCAGCGGTCTTGGACAGGGCGGCACTGAAGCTTTCTTT. The V gene is TRBV14, the J gene TRBJ1-1, with 8 bases that match TRBD1. In germline, CDR1 is SGHDN, CDR2 FVKESK. With V trimmed by 8 bases and J by 4 bases, 9 bases remained unmatched. This CDR3 comprises 14 residues.

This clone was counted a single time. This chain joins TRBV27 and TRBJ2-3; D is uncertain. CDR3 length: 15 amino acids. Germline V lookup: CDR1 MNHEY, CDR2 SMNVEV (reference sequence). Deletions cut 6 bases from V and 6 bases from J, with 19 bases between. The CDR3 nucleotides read TGTGCCAGCAGCCCACGACTCCGATCTATGGATACGCAGTATTTT. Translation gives CASSPRLRSMDTQYF.

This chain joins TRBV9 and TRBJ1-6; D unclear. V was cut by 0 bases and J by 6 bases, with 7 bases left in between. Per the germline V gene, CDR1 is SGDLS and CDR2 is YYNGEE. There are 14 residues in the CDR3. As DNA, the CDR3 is TGTGCCAGCAGCGTAGGGGAGGCTAATTCACCCCTCCACTTT. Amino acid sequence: CASSVGEANSPLHF.

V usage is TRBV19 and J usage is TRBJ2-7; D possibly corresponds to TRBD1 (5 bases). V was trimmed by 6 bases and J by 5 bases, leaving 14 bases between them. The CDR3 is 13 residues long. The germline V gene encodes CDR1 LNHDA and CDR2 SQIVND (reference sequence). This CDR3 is CASSLRDFNEQYF. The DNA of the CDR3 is TGTGCCAGTAGCCTCAGGGATTTCAACGAGCAGTACTTC.